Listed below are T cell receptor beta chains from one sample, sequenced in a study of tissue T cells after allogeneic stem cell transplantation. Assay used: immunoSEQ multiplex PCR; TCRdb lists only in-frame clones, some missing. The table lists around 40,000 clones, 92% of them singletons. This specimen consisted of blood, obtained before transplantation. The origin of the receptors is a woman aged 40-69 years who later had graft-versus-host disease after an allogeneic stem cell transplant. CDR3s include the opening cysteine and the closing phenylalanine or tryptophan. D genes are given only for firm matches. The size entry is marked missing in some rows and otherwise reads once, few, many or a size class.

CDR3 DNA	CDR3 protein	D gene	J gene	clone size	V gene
TGTGCCTGGAGGGGGAAACTAGCGGGAGCAGATACGCAGTATTTT	CAWRGKLAGADTQYF	TRBD2	TRBJ2-3	NA	TRBV30
TGTGCCAGCAGCTTAGGACCGGCTAGCTCCTACAATGAGCAGTTCTTC	CASSLGPASSYNEQFF	NA	TRBJ2-1	NA	TRBV7-2
TGTGCCAGCAGCCTAGCGGAAGGTTACAATGAGCAGTTCTTC	CASSLAEGYNEQFF	TRBD2	TRBJ2-1	NA	TRBV11-3
TGTGCCAGCAGCCCGGGATTCGAGACCCAGTACTTC	CASSPGFETQYF	NA	TRBJ2-5	NA	TRBV7-6
TGTGCCAGCACCCCCCGGTACCACCTCGGCTACACCTTC	CASTPRYHLGYTF	NA	TRBJ1-2	NA	TRBV6-4
TGTGCCAGTAGTGGAGGACAGGGAGTCCTTCTTGGAGACTATGGCTACACCTTC	CASSGGQGVLLGDYGYTF	TRBD1	TRBJ1-2	NA	TRBV19
TGTGCCAGCAGTGAAGCGCGAGGGTTCTCTGGAAACACCATATATTTT	CASSEARGFSGNTIYF	NA	TRBJ1-3	NA	TRBV6-1
TGTGCCAGCAGTTTCCCAGGGATCGGTGGTGAAGCTTTCTTT	CASSFPGIGGEAFF	NA	TRBJ1-1	NA	TRBV27
TGTGCCAGCAGTCCGGTCAGCGTAACCTTGGATACGCAGTATTTT	CASSPVSVTLDTQYF	NA	TRBJ2-3	NA	TRBV28
TGTGCCAGCAGTTATGCGGGAGGGAAGGATACGCAGTATTTT	CASSYAGGKDTQYF	TRBD2	TRBJ2-3	NA	TRBV6-2/TRBV6-3
TGTGCCAGCAGCCCCAGGACAGGGGCGGCAAAATGGCTGTTTTTT	CASSPRTGAAKWLFF	TRBD1	TRBJ1-4	NA	TRBV3-1/TRBV3-2
TGTGCCAGCAGCTTGGGCAGGGAATACGAGCAGTACTTC	CASSLGREYEQYF	NA	TRBJ2-7	NA	TRBV11-3
TGTGCCAGCAGTTTAAGGCTAGCGGCCCCAGGGGATGAGCAGTTCTTC	CASSLRLAAPGDEQFF	NA	TRBJ2-1	once	TRBV28
TGTGCCAGCAGGTTGACCGTTGGCGGGGAGCTGTTTTTT	CASRLTVGGELFF	NA	TRBJ2-2	NA	TRBV6-5
TGTGCCTGGAGGGGAGACACAGGGGTTCCACTGGGGGGCTACACCTTC	CAWRGDTGVPLGGYTF	TRBD1	TRBJ1-2	NA	TRBV30
TGTGCCAGCACTCTATCAGGGACAACCCTCTACGAGCAGTACTTC	CASTLSGTTLYEQYF	NA	TRBJ2-7	NA	TRBV27
TGTGCCAGCAGCTCTCAGCTCGGGTGGGGCTACACCTTC	CASSSQLGWGYTF	NA	TRBJ1-2	NA	TRBV7-9
TGCAGCGTTGACGCGGGGAGCACTGAAGCTTTCTTT	CSVDAGSTEAFF	NA	TRBJ1-1	NA	TRBV29-1
TGTGCCACCAGCAGTAGGCAGAACACTGAAGCTTTCTTT	CATSSRQNTEAFF	NA	TRBJ1-1	once	TRBV15
TGTGCCAGCAGCCCTCTCGGGAGTCGCTACGAGCAGTACTTC	CASSPLGSRYEQYF	NA	TRBJ2-7	few	TRBV4-2
TGTGCCAGCAGCCAAGATAGGAGGGGAAATAATTCACCCCTCCACTTT	CASSQDRRGNNSPLHF	NA	TRBJ1-6	NA	TRBV3-1/TRBV3-2
TGTGCCAGCAGCTTAACGGCTGCTTCCTACGAGCAGTACTTC	CASSLTAASYEQYF	NA	TRBJ2-7	NA	TRBV7-8